Reported below is one T cell receptor (beta chain). The sample comes from a study of blood T cell repertoires in COVID-19. Study context: Whether acute or convalescent, the COVID-19 samples came from the United States, Italy and Spain. T cells, B-cell-depleted T cells, or PBMCs supplied cDNA or gDNA.

Original processing methods: The authors estimated nucleated cell counts from reference gene primer amplification. The protocol was immunoSEQ multiplex PCR, while the TCRdb copy is restricted to in-frame clones and leaves out a portion. Clonal size and the V and J genes are those of that table, whereas D and trimming came from the DNA. Of 37,000 or so clones in the sample, 65% to 80% were seen once. The CDR3 consists of 15 residues. Germline CDR1 and CDR2: GTSNPN and SVGIG (reference sequence). J was trimmed by 4 bases and V by 2 bases; bases with no gene match: 6. The chain links TRBV30 to TRBJ2-3; 10 nucleotides match TRBD2. The receptor was isolated from a man aged 60-69 years with active COVID-19. The sample was peripheral blood. CDR3 nucleotide sequence: TGTGCCTGGAGTCGGCTAGCGGGGGTCGCAGATACGCAGTATTTT. This encodes CAWSRLAGVADTQYF.